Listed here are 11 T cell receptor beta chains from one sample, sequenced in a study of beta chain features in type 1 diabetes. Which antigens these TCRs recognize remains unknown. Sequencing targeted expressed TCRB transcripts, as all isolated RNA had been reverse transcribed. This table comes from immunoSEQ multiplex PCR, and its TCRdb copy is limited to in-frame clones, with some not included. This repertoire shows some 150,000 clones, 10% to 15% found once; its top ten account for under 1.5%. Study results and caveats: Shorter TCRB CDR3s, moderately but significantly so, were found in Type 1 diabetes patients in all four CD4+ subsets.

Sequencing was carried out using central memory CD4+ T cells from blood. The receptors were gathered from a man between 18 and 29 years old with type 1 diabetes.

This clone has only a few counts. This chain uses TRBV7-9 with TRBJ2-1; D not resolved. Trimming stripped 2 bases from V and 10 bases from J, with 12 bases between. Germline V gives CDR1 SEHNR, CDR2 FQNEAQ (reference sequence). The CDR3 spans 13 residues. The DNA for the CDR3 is TGTGCCAGCAGCTTACAAGACGACGGGGAGCAGTTCTTC. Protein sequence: CASSLQDDGEQFF. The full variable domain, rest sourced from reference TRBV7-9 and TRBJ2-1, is DTGVSQNPRHKITKRGQNVTFRCDPISEHNRLYWYRQTLGQGPEFLTYFQNEAQLEKSRLLSDRFSAERPKGSFSTLEIQRTEQGDSAMYLCASSLQDDGEQFFGPGTRLTVL.

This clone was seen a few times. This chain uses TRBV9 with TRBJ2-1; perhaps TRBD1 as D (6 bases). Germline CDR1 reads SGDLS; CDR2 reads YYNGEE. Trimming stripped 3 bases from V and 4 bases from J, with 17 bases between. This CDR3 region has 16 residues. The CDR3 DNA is TGTGCCAGCAGCGCCCCAGGTTCAGGGGTATACAATGAGCAGTTCTTC. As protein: CASSAPGSGVYNEQFF.

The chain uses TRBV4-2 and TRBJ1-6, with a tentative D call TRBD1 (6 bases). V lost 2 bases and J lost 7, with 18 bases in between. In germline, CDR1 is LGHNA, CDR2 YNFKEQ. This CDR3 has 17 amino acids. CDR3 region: CASSQPSTGVLNSPLHF. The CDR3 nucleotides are TGTGCCAGCAGCCAACCTTCGACAGGTGTTCTAAATTCACCCCTCCACTTT.

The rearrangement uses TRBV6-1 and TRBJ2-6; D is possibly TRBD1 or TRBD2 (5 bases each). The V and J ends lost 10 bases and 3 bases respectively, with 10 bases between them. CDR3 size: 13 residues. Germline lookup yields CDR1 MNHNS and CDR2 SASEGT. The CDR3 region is CATGGDGANVLTF. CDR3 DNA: TGTGCCACTGGGGGAGATGGGGCCAACGTCCTGACTTTC.

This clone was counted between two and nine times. CDR3 region: CASIVFGGSSYEQYF. The CDR3 DNA sequence: TGTGCCAGCATCGTCTTTGGAGGGAGCTCCTACGAGCAGTACTTC. This chain joins TRBV7-2 and TRBJ2-7, with TRBD2 as a possible D gene (6 bases). This CDR3 region has 15 residues. V lost 7 bases, J lost 0 bases, and 16 bases lay in between. Germline loops: CDR1 SGHTA, CDR2 FQGNSA.

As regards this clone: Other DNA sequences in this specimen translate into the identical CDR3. The CDR3 bases are TGCGCCAGCAGCTTGGCTAGCGGGGGCTACAATGAGCAGTTCTTC. Residues: CASSLASGGYNEQFF. The chain is built from TRBV5-1 and TRBJ2-1, with 10 bases matching TRBD2. CDR1 and CDR2 (germline): SGHRS, YFSETQ. The CDR3 has 15 residues. The trim removed 0 bases at V and 3 bases at J, leaving 0 bases unmatched.

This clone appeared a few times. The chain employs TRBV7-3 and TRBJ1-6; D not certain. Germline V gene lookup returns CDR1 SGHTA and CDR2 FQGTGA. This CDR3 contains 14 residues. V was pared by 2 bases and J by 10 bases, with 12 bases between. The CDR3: CASSLSGVDSPLHF. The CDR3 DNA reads TGTGCCAGCAGCTTATCAGGTGTTGACTCACCCCTCCACTTT.

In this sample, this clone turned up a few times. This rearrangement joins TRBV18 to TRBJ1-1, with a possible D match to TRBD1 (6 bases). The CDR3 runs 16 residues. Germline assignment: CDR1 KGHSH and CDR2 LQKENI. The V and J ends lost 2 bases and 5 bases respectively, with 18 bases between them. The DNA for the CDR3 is TGTGCCAGCTCACCATACCGTAGACAGGACGGGACTGAAGCTTTCTTT. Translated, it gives CASSPYRRQDGTEAFF.

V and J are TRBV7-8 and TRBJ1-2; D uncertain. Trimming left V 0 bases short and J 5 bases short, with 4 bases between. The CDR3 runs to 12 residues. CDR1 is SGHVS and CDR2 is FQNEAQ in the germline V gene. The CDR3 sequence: CASSLAGYGYTF. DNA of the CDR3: TGTGCCAGCAGCTTAGCCGGATATGGCTACACCTTC.

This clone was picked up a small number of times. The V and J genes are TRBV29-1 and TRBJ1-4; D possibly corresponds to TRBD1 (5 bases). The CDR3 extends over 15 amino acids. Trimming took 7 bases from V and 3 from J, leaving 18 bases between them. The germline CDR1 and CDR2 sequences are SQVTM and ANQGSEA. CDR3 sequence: CSAKYGGSANEKLFF. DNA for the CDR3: TGCAGCGCCAAATATGGGGGAAGTGCTAATGAAAAACTGTTTTTT.

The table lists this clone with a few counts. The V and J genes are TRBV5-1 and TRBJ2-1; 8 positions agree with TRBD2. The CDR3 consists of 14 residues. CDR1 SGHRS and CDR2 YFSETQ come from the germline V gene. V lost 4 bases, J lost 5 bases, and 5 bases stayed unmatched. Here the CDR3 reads CASSPRGENNEQFF. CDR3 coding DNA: TGCGCCAGCAGCCCGCGGGGGGAAAACAATGAGCAGTTCTTC.